The 8 T cell receptor beta chains in this list originate from one sample, sequenced in a study of cytomegalovirus exposure and HLA in healthy donors (dated 2017 in TCRdb). The library was made by the immunoSEQ multiplex PCR assay. The multiplex PCR relied on a mix of 60 forward primers for TCR Vbeta segments and 13 reverse primers for TCR Jbeta segments. In TCRdb, the immuneACCESS table is reduced to in-frame sequences with V and J assigned. These tables do not hold every clone; where another copy was compared, an unresolved V gene accounts for under half, and the others remain unexplained. Recorded for this sample are about 90,000 clones; about three quarters of them occurred a single time. The ten largest clones capture approximately 16% of the sample. Sequenced sample: PBMCs. The source of these receptors is a woman between 45 and 60 years old in good health and CMV-seropositive.

The genes are TRBV9 and TRBJ2-3, with 8 bases fitting TRBD2. The CDR3 length is 15 residues. With V trimmed by 4 bases and J by 5 bases, 9 bases remained unmatched. Germline CDR1 and CDR2: SGDLS and YYNGEE. CDR3 bases: TGTGCCAGCAGCTACGGGACTAGTAGAAAAGATACGCAGTATTTT. Residues: CASSYGTSRKDTQYF.

The V call is TRBV6-1, the J call TRBJ1-2; 7 bases fit TRBD1. From germline, CDR1 is MNHNS and CDR2 SASEGT. The CDR3 runs 15 residues. Germline trimming cut 4 bases from V and 8 bases from J; bases unmatched to any gene: 13. The CDR3 DNA reads TGTGCCAGCAGTGGACTAACAGGGGATCGAGGAGGCTACACCTTC. It codes for CASSGLTGDRGGYTF.

This clone appeared a few times. Relative to the germline gene, one junction end is altered; a read error may explain this. The V and J genes are TRBV7-9 and TRBJ2-3; 11 nucleotides line up with TRBD1. This CDR3 spans 15 amino acids. Germline assignment: CDR1 SEHNR and CDR2 FQNEAQ (reference sequence). The CDR3 region is CSSSRGQGGTDTQYF. For the CDR3, the DNA is TGTTCCAGCAGCAGGGGACAGGGGGGCACAGATACGCAGTATTTT.

J is TRBJ1-5 and V is TRBV7-9; perhaps TRBD1 as D (5 bases). Germline V gives CDR1 SEHNR, CDR2 FQNEAQ (reference sequence). V shed 4 bases and J shed 10 bases, with 17 bases lying between them. The CDR3 sequence is 14 residues long. DNA for the CDR3: TGTGCCAGCAGCTCAGGGTCGCCACTTGCACCCCAGCATTTT. Encoded protein: CASSSGSPLAPQHF.

This clone has a handful of counts. V usage is TRBV27 and J usage is TRBJ2-1, with 14 bases fitting TRBD2. This CDR3 has 18 amino acids. V gave up 2 bases and J gave up 2 bases; unmatched junction bases: 5. The V gene's germline CDR1 is MNHEY and CDR2 SMNVEV (reference sequence). CDR3 in amino acids: CASSLRGLAGATYNEQFF. CDR3 DNA: TGTGCCAGCAGTTTAAGGGGACTAGCGGGAGCAACCTACAATGAGCAGTTCTTC.

Only one count was recorded for this clone. CDR3 sequence: CASSVTSGKRSTDTQYF. The CDR3 region has the DNA TGTGCCAGCAGTGTGACTAGCGGGAAGCGGAGCACAGATACGCAGTATTTT. J is TRBJ2-3 and V is TRBV2, with 11 bases identical to TRBD2. This CDR3 has 17 residues. With V trimmed by 4 bases and J by 0 bases, 6 bases remained unmatched. CDR1 SNHLY and CDR2 FYNNEI come from the germline V gene.

The chain employs TRBV5-6 and TRBJ2-5, with D uncertain. The CDR3 length is 14 residues. V was trimmed by 0 bases and J by 5 bases, leaving 11 bases between them. In germline, CDR1 is SGHDT, CDR2 YYEEEE. The CDR3 bases are TGTGCCAGCAGCTTGGGCTCTCTCGGGGAGACCCAGTACTTC. Translating it yields CASSLGSLGETQYF.

This clone has only one observation. This chain joins TRBV7-6 and TRBJ2-7; tentative D call: TRBD2 (6 bases). The germline gives CDR1 SGHVS, CDR2 FNYEAQ. The CDR3 totals 13 residues. V lost 5 bases to trimming and J lost 7 bases, with 15 bases between them. DNA for the CDR3: TGTGCCAGCAGCATGACTAGTCGGAGGGAGCAGTACTTC. Translating gives CASSMTSRREQYF.